The 15 T cell receptor delta chains below come from one sample, sequenced in a study of gamma-delta T cells after stem cell transplantation. TCRdb reprocessed the RT-PCR reads through CATT. The data hold a few thousand delta-chain clones, with approximately 2% observed a single time. Sequencing used gamma-delta T cells. These receptor sequences come from a human donor. It is not recorded whose cells these are; they may come from a transplant donor.

With respect to this clone: A read error is likely here: a far larger clone is one base away. The sample has other DNA sequences that encode this CDR3 too. The rearrangement joins TRDV2 to TRDJ1; D possibly corresponds to TRDD3 (5 bases). CDR3 length: 15 amino acids. Germline CDR1 reads GEAIGNYY; CDR2 reads EKD. CDR3: CACDTVGTYTDKLIF. CDR3 nucleotides: TGTGCCTGTGACACAGTGGGGACGTACACCGATAAACTCATTTTT.

With regard to this clone: The TCRdb protein comes from a much larger clone and disagrees with this DNA's translation at residue 5, likely due to a read error; the protein given here is derived from the DNA. The rearrangement uses TRDV2 and TRDJ1, with TRDD3 matching 12 bases. This CDR3 spans 17 amino acids. Germline CDR1 GEAIGNYY, CDR2 EKD. Trimming removed 3 bases from V and 7 bases from J; junction bases left unmatched: 14. In nucleotides, the CDR3 is TGTGCCTGTGACGCCGTAGGGACTGGGGGATACCGCGGTAAACTCATCTTT. Protein sequence: CACDAVGTGGYRGKLIF.

In its sample, this clone ranks as medium-sized. The CDR3, as DNA: TGTGCCTGTGACACAGGGTCCTTAGGCGCCCGGGATGGGGTTGGTTTGACAGCACAACTCTTCTTT. Its protein product is CACDTGSLGARDGVGLTAQLFF. The chain recombines TRDV2 with TRDJ2, with D possibly matching TRDD3 (5 bases). Germline loops: CDR1 GEAIGNYY, CDR2 EKD. Trimming cost V 1 base and J 1 base, with 30 bases left between them. The CDR3 is 22 amino acids.

Notes on this clone: This sequence may be a read error, since a much larger clone differs from it by one base. The chain employs TRDV2 and TRDJ1; 12 bases align to TRDD3. The V gene's germline CDR1 is GEAIGNYY and CDR2 EKD. The CDR3 covers 17 residues. V was pared by 5 bases and J by 0 bases, with 9 bases of the junction left unmatched. The CDR3: CACGTLGDTAYTDKLIF. CDR3 nucleotides: TGTGCCTGTGGCACGCTGGGGGATACGGCGTACACCGATAAACTCATCTTT.

Regarding this clone: A far larger clone is a single base away, which makes a read error likely. The sample contains more than one DNA sequence encoding this CDR3. The V and J genes are TRDV2 and TRDJ1; D unresolved. The CDR3 runs 18 residues. Per germline, CDR1 GEAIGNYY and CDR2 EKD. CDR3 DNA: TGTGCCTGTGACACCGTAGCCCCAGCAAACCCAGGGGCCGACAAACTCATCTTT. Translated, it gives CACDTVAPANPGADKLIF.

This clone was recorded many times. A read error likely explains this, since a far larger clone differs by one base. The chain combines TRDV2 with TRDJ3; the D gene is possibly TRDD3 (6 bases). Germline V CDR1 and CDR2: GEAIGNYY, EKD. The V end was cut by 0 bases, the J end by 0 bases, with 14 bases between. The CDR3 has 19 amino acids. The CDR3 sequence: CACDTVGDASSWDTRQMFF. The DNA for the CDR3 is TGTGCCTGTGACACCGTAGGGGATGCCAGCTCCTGGGACACCCGACAGATGTTTTTC.

By frequency in the sample, this clone is medium-sized (0.01 to 0.1%). This likely reflects a read error, since a far larger clone is one base away. At the DNA level, this CDR3 is encoded by other sequences in the same sample as well. The rearrangement links TRDV2 to TRDJ1, with TRDD3 as a possible D gene (6 bases). Looked up from germline, CDR1 is GEAIGNYY and CDR2 is EKD. V was shortened by 2 bases and J by 2 bases, with 20 bases between the two germline ends. CDR3 length: 17 amino acids. CDR3 DNA sequence: TGTGCCTGTGACAAAGTGGGGGCCCCAGTTGTGACCGATAAACTCATCTTT. Its translation is CACDKVGAPVVTDKLIF.

Turning to this clone: It differs at one base from a far larger clone, so likely a read error. Other DNA sequences from this sample encode an identical CDR3 as well. This chain joins TRDV2 and TRDJ1; no definite D call. Trimming took 3 bases from V and 3 from J, leaving 13 bases between them. The CDR3 sequence is 14 residues long. Germline V gives CDR1 GEAIGNYY, CDR2 EKD. CDR3 loop: CACDPLGRPDKLIF. CDR3 bases: TGTGCCTGTGACCCCCTAGGCAGGCCCGATAAACTCATCTTT.

This clone was observed a handful of times. The TCRdb record carries a much larger clone's protein, which differs from this DNA's translation at residue 5; a read error is the likely cause, and the protein listed here is the DNA translation. This chain joins TRDV2 and TRDJ1; D is unclear. The V and J ends lost 3 bases and 7 bases respectively, with 23 bases between them. The CDR3 length is 16 residues. CDR1 is GEAIGNYY and CDR2 is EKD in the germline V gene. CDR3 DNA sequence: TGTGCCTGTGACGCCGTAGGGGTCCCTGGAAAATCTAAACTCATCTTT. It codes for CACDAVGVPGKSKLIF.

This clone was recorded a few times. With a far larger clone one base away, a read error is the likely cause. Other DNA sequences in the same sample also yield this CDR3. The chain links TRDV2 to TRDJ3; TRDD3 matches at 12 bases. CDR3 length equals 20 residues. The V gene's germline CDR1 is GEAIGNYY and CDR2 EKD. In nucleotides, the CDR3 is TGTGCTTGTGACACGACTGGGGGATACTCGAGCTCCTGGGACACCCGACAGATGTTTTTC. This sequence encodes CACDTTGGYSSSWDTRQMFF.

This clone was detected a few times. Translating this DNA gives a protein that differs at residue 10 from the TCRdb one, which belongs to a much larger clone; a read error is likely, and the protein shown is this translation. The chain couples TRDV2 to TRDJ1; D is uncertain. The CDR3 is made up of 16 amino acids. CDR1 GEAIGNYY and CDR2 EKD come from the germline V gene. V was shortened by 0 bases and J by 0 bases, with 13 bases between the two germline ends. This CDR3 reads CACDTVEELNTDKLIF. CDR3 sequence (DNA): TGTGCCTGTGACACCGTGGAGGAGTTAAACACCGATAAACTCATCTTT.

This clone was seen a few times. This sequence is one base from a far larger clone and is likely a read error. In the same sample, other DNA sequences code for this CDR3. This chain joins TRDV2 and TRDJ3; TRDD3 agrees at 9 bases. The CDR3 loop spans 21 amino acids. The V segment lost 1 base and the J segment 2 bases; nucleotides outside the gene matches: 14. Germline-derived CDR1 and CDR2 are GEAIGNYY and EKD. The CDR3 is CACDTAGGYPSTTWDTRQMFF. The CDR3 nucleotides read TGTGCCTGTGACACAGCAGGGGGATACCCCAGCACTACCTGGGACACCCGACAGATGTTTTTC.

In regard to this clone: With only one base between it and a far larger clone, this is likely a read error. The chain is built from TRDV2 and TRDJ1; 10 nucleotides match TRDD3. Germline CDR1 GEAIGNYY, CDR2 EKD. The CDR3 consists of 21 residues. V shed 1 base and J 0 bases; nucleotides not matched to a gene: 19. DNA of the CDR3: TGTGCCTGTGACACGCTTCCTACCTGGGGGATAGGGGCGCACTACACCGATAAACTCATCTTT. This translates into CACDTLPTWGIGAHYTDKLIF.

By sample share, this clone is medium-sized. The identical CDR3 is also encoded by other nucleotide sequences in the sample. This rearrangement joins TRDV2 to TRDJ1; 7 bases align to TRDD3. With V trimmed by 4 bases and J by 11 bases, 15 bases remained unmatched. Germline V gene sequence: CDR1 GEAIGNYY, CDR2 EKD. CDR3 length equals 14 residues. The CDR3 DNA reads TGTGCCTGTGAAGGCCTACTGGGGTCCGAGCGGCTCATCTTT. This gives the protein CACEGLLGSERLIF.

Remarks on this clone: With only one base between it and a far larger clone, this is likely a read error. The sample carries other DNA sequences with the same CDR3. The chain is built from TRDV2 and TRDJ1; tentative D call: TRDD3 (5 bases). The CDR3 sequence is 17 residues long. Trimming removed 0 bases at V and 0 bases at J, with 16 bases between. Germline assignment: CDR1 GEAIGNYY and CDR2 EKD. The CDR3 bases are TGTGCCTGTGACACCCTCGGGGACAGGGACTACACCGATAAACTCATCTTT. It encodes CACDTLGDRDYTDKLIF.